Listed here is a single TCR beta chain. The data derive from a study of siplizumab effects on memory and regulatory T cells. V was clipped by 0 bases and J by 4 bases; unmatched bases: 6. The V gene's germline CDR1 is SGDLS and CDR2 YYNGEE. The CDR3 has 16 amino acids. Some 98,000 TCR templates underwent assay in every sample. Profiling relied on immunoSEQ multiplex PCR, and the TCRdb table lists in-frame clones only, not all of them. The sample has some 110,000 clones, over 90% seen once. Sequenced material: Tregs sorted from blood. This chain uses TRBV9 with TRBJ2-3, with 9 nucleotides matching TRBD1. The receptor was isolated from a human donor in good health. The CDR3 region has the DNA TGTGCCAGCAGCGTAGTGGGGACAGGGTTCCCAGATACGCAGTATTTT. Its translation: CASSVVGTGFPDTQYF.